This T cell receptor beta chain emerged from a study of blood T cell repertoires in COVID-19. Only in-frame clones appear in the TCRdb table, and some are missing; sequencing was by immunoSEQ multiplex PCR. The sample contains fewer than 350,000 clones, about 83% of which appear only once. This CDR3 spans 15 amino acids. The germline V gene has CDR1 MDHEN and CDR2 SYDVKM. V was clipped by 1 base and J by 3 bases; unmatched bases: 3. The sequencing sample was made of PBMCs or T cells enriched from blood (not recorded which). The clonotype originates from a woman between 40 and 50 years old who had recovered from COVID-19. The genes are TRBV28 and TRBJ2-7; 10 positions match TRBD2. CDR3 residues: CASSLSSGSHYEQYF. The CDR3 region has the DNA TGTGCCAGCAGTTTATCTAGCGGGAGCCACTACGAGCAGTACTTC.